These T cell receptor beta chains were read from a single sample in a study of T cell clones after liver transplantation. Clones were read by immunoSEQ multiplex PCR, and TCRdb kept only the in-frame ones, dropping some. The sample gives more than 95,000 clones, 80% to 85% of which show up once; approximately 0.93% is in the top ten. This specimen consisted of CD4+ T cells from blood, obtained before liver transplant. The source is a human donor who received a liver transplant. The CDR3 runs from the conserved cysteine through the conserved F or W. The order of the fields is J gene, V gene, clone size, D gene, CDR3 DNA, CDR3 protein. The D gene is left open where the match is weak. The size field is filled for only some rows; it gives once, few, many or a size class.

TRBJ2-3 TRBV5-1 NA NA TGCGCCAGCAGCTGGCCCTGGTTGGGAAGCGGCACAGATACGCAGTATTTT CASSWPWLGSGTDTQYF
TRBJ1-2 TRBV29-1 NA NA TGCAGCGTTGAGGGCCCTTCCGATGGGTATGGCTACACCTTC CSVEGPSDGYGYTF
TRBJ2-7 TRBV10-2 once TRBD2 TGCGCCAGCACATCTGGGCGGGAGGCGACCTACGAGCAGTACTTC CASTSGREATYEQYF
TRBJ1-1 TRBV9 NA NA TGTGCCAGCAGCGCCCCCGGCTCGAACACTGAAGCTTTCTTT CASSAPGSNTEAFF
TRBJ1-5 TRBV28 NA TRBD1 TGTGCCAGCAGCTCTCTTCAGGGGGGCATGGAGCCCCAGCATTTT CASSSLQGGMEPQHF
TRBJ2-3 TRBV5-5 few NA TGTGCCAGCAGCTTCGGGACACACACAGATACGCAGTATTTT CASSFGTHTDTQYF
TRBJ1-5 TRBV5-6 NA NA TGTGCCAGCAGCTTGGGACAGAGCAATCAGCCCCAGCATTTT CASSLGQSNQPQHF
TRBJ1-5 TRBV7-2 NA NA TGTGCCAGCAGCCCCGGGGGGGGTAGCAATCAGCCCCAGCATTTT CASSPGGGSNQPQHF
TRBJ2-6 TRBV5-4 NA TRBD1 TGTGCCAGCACCACGAATTGGGGACAGGGGGCTGGGGCCAACGTCCTGACTTTC CASTTNWGQGAGANVLTF
TRBJ2-7 TRBV27 NA NA TGTGCCAGCAGTTTAAGGGGGGATACTCGCGAGCAGTACTTC CASSLRGDTREQYF
TRBJ2-3 TRBV6-5 NA NA TGTGCCAGCAGCGACTATAGCACAGATACGCAGTATTTT CASSDYSTDTQYF
TRBJ1-1 TRBV5-4 NA NA TGTGCCAGCAGCTTGGGAAGGTACACTGAAGCTTTCTTT CASSLGRYTEAFF
TRBJ1-4 TRBV27 once TRBD1 TGTGCCAGCAGTGAGAGACAGGGGGCTCGGTTGACTAATGAAAAACTGTTTTTT CASSERQGARLTNEKLFF
TRBJ2-7 TRBV2 few NA TGTGCCAGCAGGGGGGTGGGATCGGAAGAGCAGTACTTC CASRGVGSEEQYF
TRBJ1-5 TRBV6-5 NA TRBD1 TGTGCCAGCAGCGTACAGGGGACAGGGTATCAGCCCCAGCATTTT CASSVQGTGYQPQHF
TRBJ1-2 TRBV4-1 NA NA TGCGCCAGCAGCCAAGAGAGGGGTGGCTATGGCTACACCTTC CASSQERGGYGYTF
TRBJ2-1 TRBV5-8 NA NA TGTGCCAGCAGCTCTCGGGCCGAACTCCCCTTTGTCTTTTCCAATGAGCAGTTCTTC CASSSRAELPFVFSNEQFF
TRBJ1-1 TRBV7-2 NA NA TGTGCCAGCAGCTTGTATGAGGGAAGGGACACTGAAGCTTTCTTT CASSLYEGRDTEAFF
TRBJ1-2 TRBV19 NA NA TGTGCCAGTAGTAACCACGGGACTGCACCTTATGGCTACACCTTC CASSNHGTAPYGYTF
TRBJ2-5 TRBV6-1 NA NA TGTGCCAGCAGTGTGACTGGCCGGGAGACCCAGTACTTC CASSVTGRETQYF
TRBJ1-6 TRBV4-1 NA NA TGCGCCAGCAGCCAAGAAGGAAGTCGCACCGGGTGGAATTCACCCCTCCACTTT CASSQEGSRTGWNSPLHF
TRBJ2-3 TRBV19 NA NA TGTGCCAGTACCTCGGAGGGGGCCAGCACAGATACGCAGTATTTT CASTSEGASTDTQYF
TRBJ2-2 TRBV18 NA NA TGTGCCAGCTCACCAGGACAGACGAACACCGGGGAGCTGTTTTTT CASSPGQTNTGELFF
TRBJ1-3 TRBV9 NA NA TGTGCCAGCAGCGTTACCTCCGGCTCTGGAAACACCATATATTTT CASSVTSGSGNTIYF
TRBJ1-2 TRBV10-3 NA TRBD1 TGTGCCATCAGTGAGTCCGGGACAGCGAATGGCTACACCTTC CAISESGTANGYTF
TRBJ1-3 TRBV18 few TRBD1 TGTGCCAGCTCACCCCGACAGGGGAGGACTGGAAACACCATATATTTT CASSPRQGRTGNTIYF
TRBJ2-3 TRBV7-9 NA TRBD2 TGTGCCAGCAGCTCCGGACTAGCGGGCGGGACAGATACGCAGTATTTT CASSSGLAGGTDTQYF
TRBJ1-3 TRBV27 NA NA TGTGCCAGCAGTTTAAGGGGATACTCTGGAAACACCATATATTTT CASSLRGYSGNTIYF
TRBJ1-2 TRBV27 NA NA TGTGCCAGCAGTCTCTCTTTTACTAACTATGGCTACACCTTC CASSLSFTNYGYTF
TRBJ1-2 TRBV28 NA NA TGTGCCAGCAGTTCAGCAGGTCCCCCAAACTATGGCTACACCTTC CASSSAGPPNYGYTF
TRBJ2-2 TRBV18 NA NA TGTGCCAGCTCACCATCATTGGGTAACACCGGGGAGCTGTTTTTT CASSPSLGNTGELFF
TRBJ1-1 TRBV2 NA NA TGTGCCAGCAGGAAGGGGTGGAGCACTGAAGCTTTCTTT CASRKGWSTEAFF
TRBJ1-4 TRBV4-1 few NA TGCGCCAGCAGCCAAGGCCGGCTAATTCAGAGGGAAAAACTGTTTTTT CASSQGRLIQREKLFF
TRBJ2-7 TRBV9 few NA TGTGCCAGCAGCCCGAATCCGAGGTACGAGCAGTACTTC CASSPNPRYEQYF
TRBJ1-2 TRBV28 NA TRBD1 TGTGCCAGCAGTTTGGGGACAGCCTATGGCTACACCTTC CASSLGTAYGYTF
TRBJ2-5 TRBV18 once NA TGTGCCAGCTCACCACCTCATCAAGAGACCCAGTACTTC CASSPPHQETQYF
TRBJ1-5 TRBV4-2 NA NA TGTGCCAGCAGCCAAGATTGGGACCGCCCCTCCGGTAGCAATCAGCCCCAGCATTTT CASSQDWDRPSGSNQPQHF
TRBJ2-2 TRBV6-5 NA NA TGTGCCAGCAGTAACCGGGACTCGAGAACCGGGGAGCTGTTTTTT CASSNRDSRTGELFF
TRBJ2-5 TRBV15 NA NA TGTGCCACCAGTTCAAGACAGAGGGCTGGGGAGACCCAGTACTTC CATSSRQRAGETQYF
TRBJ1-2 TRBV7-2 NA NA TGTGCCAGCAGCTCCAGGTCGACAGCTAACTATGGCTACACCTTC CASSSRSTANYGYTF
TRBJ2-1 TRBV4-3 NA TRBD2 TGCGCCAGCAGCCCCGATCTGGGGGGGAGATCCTACAATGAGCAGTTCTTC CASSPDLGGRSYNEQFF
TRBJ1-5 TRBV2 NA NA TGTGCCAGCAGCAGGGACAAAAACAATCAGCCCCAGCATTTT CASSRDKNNQPQHF
TRBJ2-3 TRBV5-1 once NA TGCGCCAGCAGCAATTCGGGACGGACCCCGGATACGCAGTATTTT CASSNSGRTPDTQYF
TRBJ2-7 TRBV7-2 NA NA TGTGCCAGCAGCGCAACCTACGAGCAGTACTTC CASSATYEQYF
TRBJ1-2 TRBV7-2 once NA TGTGCCAGCAGCTTAGCGTGGGCGCCCGGCTACACCTTC CASSLAWAPGYTF
TRBJ2-3 TRBV5-1 few NA TGCGCCAGCAGGACGGGGCCTAGCACAGATACGCAGTATTTT CASRTGPSTDTQYF
TRBJ1-3 TRBV5-5 NA NA TGTGCCAGCAGCACCACAGGGAATCCTGGAAACACCATATATTTT CASSTTGNPGNTIYF
TRBJ2-7 TRBV7-8 NA TRBD1 TGTGCCAGCAGCCGAATAGACGGACAGGGGGCCATCGAGCAGTACTTC CASSRIDGQGAIEQYF
TRBJ2-3 TRBV4-3 NA NA TGCGCCAGCAGCCAAGTCCCCTCGGGAGATACGCAGTATTTT CASSQVPSGDTQYF
TRBJ2-5 TRBV7-2 NA TRBD2 TGTGCCAGCAGCCCAGGGGGACTAGCGGTTTCCTCGGGGACCCAGTACTTC CASSPGGLAVSSGTQYF
TRBJ2-7 TRBV5-1 NA TRBD2 TGCGCCAGCAGCTCCCATACTAGCGGTGCCTCCTACGAGCAGTACTTC CASSSHTSGASYEQYF
TRBJ2-4 TRBV7-2 NA TRBD1 TGTGCCAGCAGCCTCCAGGGGGTCGGGGTCTTTGCCAAAAACATTCAGTACTTC CASSLQGVGVFAKNIQYF
TRBJ2-5 TRBV7-8 NA TRBD2 TGTGCCAGCAGCTTAGCGGGGCTAGCGGGGCGAGAGACCCAGTACTTC CASSLAGLAGRETQYF
TRBJ2-7 TRBV7-2 NA TRBD1 TGTGCCAGCAGCTTAAGCGGGACAGGGGGGTACGAGCAGTACTTC CASSLSGTGGYEQYF